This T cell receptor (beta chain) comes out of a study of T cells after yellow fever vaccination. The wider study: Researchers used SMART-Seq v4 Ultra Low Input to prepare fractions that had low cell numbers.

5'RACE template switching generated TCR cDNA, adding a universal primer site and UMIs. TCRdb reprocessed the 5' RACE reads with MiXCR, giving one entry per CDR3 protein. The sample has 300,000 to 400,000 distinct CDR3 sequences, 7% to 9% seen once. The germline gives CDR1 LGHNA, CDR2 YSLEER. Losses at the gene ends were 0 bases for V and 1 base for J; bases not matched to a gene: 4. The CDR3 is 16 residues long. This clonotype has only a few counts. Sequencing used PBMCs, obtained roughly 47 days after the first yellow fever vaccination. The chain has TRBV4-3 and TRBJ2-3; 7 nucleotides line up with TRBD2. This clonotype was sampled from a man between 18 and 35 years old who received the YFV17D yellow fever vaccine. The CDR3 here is CASSQEWGGGTDTQYF. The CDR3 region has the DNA TGCGCCAGCAGCCAAGAGTGGGGAGGGGGCACAGATACGCAGTATTTT.